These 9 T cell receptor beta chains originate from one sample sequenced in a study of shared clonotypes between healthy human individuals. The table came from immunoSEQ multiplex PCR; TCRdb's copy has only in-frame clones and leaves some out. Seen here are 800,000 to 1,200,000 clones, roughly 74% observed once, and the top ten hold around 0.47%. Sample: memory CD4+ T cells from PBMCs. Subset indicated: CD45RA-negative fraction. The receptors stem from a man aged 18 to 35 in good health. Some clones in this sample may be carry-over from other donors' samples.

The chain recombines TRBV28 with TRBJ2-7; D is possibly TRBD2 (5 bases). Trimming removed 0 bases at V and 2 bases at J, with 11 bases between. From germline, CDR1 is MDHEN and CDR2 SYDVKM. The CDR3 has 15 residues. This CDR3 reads CASSLWASPAYEQYF. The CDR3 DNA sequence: TGTGCCAGCAGTTTATGGGCTAGCCCCGCCTACGAGCAGTACTTC.

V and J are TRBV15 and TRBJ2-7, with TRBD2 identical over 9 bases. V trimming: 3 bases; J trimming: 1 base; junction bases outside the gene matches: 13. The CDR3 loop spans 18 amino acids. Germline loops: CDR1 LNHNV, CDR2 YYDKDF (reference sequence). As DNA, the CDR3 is TGTGCCACCAGCAGGGGGGGGACTAGCTACGAGGGGTCCTACGAGCAGTACTTC. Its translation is CATSRGGTSYEGSYEQYF.

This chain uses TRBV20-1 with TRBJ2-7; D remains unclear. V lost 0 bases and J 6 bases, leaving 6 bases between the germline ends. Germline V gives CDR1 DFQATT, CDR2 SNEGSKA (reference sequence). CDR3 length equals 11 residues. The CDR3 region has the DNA TGCAGTGCTAGAGATATCCGCGAGCAGTACTTC. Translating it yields CSARDIREQYF.

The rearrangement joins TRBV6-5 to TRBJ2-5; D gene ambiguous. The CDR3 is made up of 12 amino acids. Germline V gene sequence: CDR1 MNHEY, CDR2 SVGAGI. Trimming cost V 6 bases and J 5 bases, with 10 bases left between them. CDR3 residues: CASRPETETQYF. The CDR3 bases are TGTGCCAGCAGGCCGGAGACGGAGACCCAGTACTTC.

The CDR3 protein is CASSFALAGKTDTQYF. The CDR3 DNA follows: TGCGCCAGCAGCTTTGCACTAGCGGGAAAGACAGATACGCAGTATTTT. The J gene is TRBJ2-3, the V gene TRBV5-1; TRBD2 aligns across 10 bases. This CDR3 has 16 amino acids. V lost 2 bases and J lost 3; bases outside the gene matches: 6. Germline V gene sequence: CDR1 SGHRS, CDR2 YFSETQ.

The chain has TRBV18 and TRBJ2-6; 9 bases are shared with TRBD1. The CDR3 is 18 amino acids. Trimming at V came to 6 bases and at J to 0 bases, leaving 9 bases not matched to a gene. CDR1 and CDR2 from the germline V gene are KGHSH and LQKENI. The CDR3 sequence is CASSLYPGQGSGANVLTF. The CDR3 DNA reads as TGTGCCAGCTCGCTCTATCCGGGACAGGGCTCTGGGGCCAACGTCCTGACTTTC. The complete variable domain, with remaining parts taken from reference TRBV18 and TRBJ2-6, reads NAGVMQNPRHLVRRRGQEARLRCSPMKGHSHVYWYRQLPEEGLKFMVYLQKENIIDESGMPKERFSAEFPKEGPSILRIQQVVRGDSAAYFCASSLYPGQGSGANVLTFGAGSRLTVL.

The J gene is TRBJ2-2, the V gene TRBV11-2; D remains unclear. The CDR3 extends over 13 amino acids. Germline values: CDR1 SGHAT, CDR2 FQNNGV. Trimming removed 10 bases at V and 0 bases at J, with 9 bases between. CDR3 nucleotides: TGTGCCACCGGAAGACCGAACACCGGGGAGCTGTTTTTT. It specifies CATGRPNTGELFF.

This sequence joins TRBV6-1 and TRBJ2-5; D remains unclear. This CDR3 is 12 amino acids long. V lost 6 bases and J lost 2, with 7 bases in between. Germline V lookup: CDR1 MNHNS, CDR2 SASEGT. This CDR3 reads CASSRSQETQYF. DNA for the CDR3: TGTGCCAGCAGCCGGTCGCAAGAGACCCAGTACTTC.

CDR3 residues: CASSSVWTSGNEQFF. The DNA for the CDR3 is TGTGCCAGCAGCTCGGTTTGGACTAGCGGCAATGAGCAGTTCTTC. This chain links TRBV5-4 with TRBJ2-1, with 10 positions matching TRBD2. CDR1 SGHNT and CDR2 YYREEE come from the germline V gene (reference sequence). Germline trimming cut 3 bases from V and 6 bases from J; bases unmatched to any gene: 6. The CDR3 is made up of 15 amino acids.